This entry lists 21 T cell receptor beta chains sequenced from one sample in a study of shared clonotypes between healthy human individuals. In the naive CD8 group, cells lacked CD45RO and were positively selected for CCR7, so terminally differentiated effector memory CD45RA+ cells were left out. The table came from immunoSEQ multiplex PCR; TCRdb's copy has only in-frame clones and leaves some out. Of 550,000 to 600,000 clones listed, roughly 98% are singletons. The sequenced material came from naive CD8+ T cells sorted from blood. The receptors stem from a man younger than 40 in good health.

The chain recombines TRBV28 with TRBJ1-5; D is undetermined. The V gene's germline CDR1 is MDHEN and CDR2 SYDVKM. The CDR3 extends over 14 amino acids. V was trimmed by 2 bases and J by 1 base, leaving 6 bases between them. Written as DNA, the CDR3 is TGTGCCAGCAGTTTACGTCCGAGCAATCAGCCCCAGCATTTT. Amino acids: CASSLRPSNQPQHF.

DNA of the CDR3: TGCGCCAGCAGCTTGGACAGACTCACTGAAGCTTTCTTT. Translation gives CASSLDRLTEAFF. V usage is TRBV5-1 and J usage is TRBJ1-1; D uncertain. The CDR3 covers 13 residues. V shed 0 bases and J shed 4 bases, with 7 bases lying between them. Germline CDR1 SGHRS, CDR2 YFSETQ.

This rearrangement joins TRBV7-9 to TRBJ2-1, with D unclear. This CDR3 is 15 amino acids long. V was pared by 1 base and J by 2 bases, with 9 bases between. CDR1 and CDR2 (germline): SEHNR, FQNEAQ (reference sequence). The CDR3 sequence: CASSLEVGTYNEQFF. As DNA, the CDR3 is TGTGCCAGCAGCTTAGAGGTGGGCACCTACAATGAGCAGTTCTTC. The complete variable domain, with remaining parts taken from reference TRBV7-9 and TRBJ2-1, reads DTGVSQNPRHKITKRGQNVTFRCDPISEHNRLYWYRQTLGQGPEFLTYFQNEAQLEKSRLLSDRFSAERPKGSFSTLEIQRTEQGDSAMYLCASSLEVGTYNEQFFGPGTRLTVL.

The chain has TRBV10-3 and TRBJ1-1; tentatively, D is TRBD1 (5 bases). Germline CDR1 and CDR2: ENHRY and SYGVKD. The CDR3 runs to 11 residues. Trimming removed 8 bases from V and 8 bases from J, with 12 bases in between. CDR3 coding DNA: TGTGCCATCCGTGGGGACTGGGAAGCTTTCTTT. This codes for CAIRGDWEAFF.

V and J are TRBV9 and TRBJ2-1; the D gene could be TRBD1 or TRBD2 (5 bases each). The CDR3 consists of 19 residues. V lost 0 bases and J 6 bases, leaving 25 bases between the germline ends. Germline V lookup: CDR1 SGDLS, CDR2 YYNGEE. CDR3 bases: TGTGCCAGCAGCGTAGCGATTGGTACGGGACCGCTCCTAGGCAATGAGCAGTTCTTC. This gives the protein CASSVAIGTGPLLGNEQFF.

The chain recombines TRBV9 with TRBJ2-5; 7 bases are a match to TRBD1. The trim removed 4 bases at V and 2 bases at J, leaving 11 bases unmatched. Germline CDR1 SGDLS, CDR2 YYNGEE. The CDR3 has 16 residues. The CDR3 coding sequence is TGTGCCAGCAGCCCCCAAACCGGGACAGCTCAAGAGACCCAGTACTTC. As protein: CASSPQTGTAQETQYF.

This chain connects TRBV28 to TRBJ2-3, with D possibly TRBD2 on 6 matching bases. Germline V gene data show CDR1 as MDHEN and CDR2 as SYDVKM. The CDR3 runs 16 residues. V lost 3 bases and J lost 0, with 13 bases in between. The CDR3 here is CASSLDSGTSTDTQYF. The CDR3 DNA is TGTGCCAGCAGTTTGGATAGCGGAACTAGCACAGATACGCAGTATTTT.

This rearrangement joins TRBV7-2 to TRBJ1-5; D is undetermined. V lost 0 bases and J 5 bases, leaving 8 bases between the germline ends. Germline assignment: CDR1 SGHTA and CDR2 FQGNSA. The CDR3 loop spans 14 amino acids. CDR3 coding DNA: TGTGCCAGCAGCTTAGCGTCCCCCGATCAGCCCCAGCATTTT. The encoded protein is CASSLASPDQPQHF.

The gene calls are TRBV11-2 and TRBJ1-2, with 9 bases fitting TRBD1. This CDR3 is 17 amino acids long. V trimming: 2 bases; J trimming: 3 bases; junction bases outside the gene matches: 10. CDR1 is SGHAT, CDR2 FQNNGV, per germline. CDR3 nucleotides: TGTGCCAGCAGCTTAATGGGACAGGGAATATCGCACTATGGCTACACCTTC. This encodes CASSLMGQGISHYGYTF.

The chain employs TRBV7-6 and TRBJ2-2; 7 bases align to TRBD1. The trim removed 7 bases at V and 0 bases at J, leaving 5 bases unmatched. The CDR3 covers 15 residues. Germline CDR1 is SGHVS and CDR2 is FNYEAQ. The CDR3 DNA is TGTGCCAGCACCAAAGGGACAGCGAACACCGGGGAGCTGTTTTTT. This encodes CASTKGTANTGELFF.

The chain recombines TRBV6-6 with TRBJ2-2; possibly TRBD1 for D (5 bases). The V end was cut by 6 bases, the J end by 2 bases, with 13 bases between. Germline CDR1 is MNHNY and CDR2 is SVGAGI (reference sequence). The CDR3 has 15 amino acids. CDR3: CASRNDRYNTGELFF. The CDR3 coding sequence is TGTGCCAGCAGGAATGACAGATACAACACCGGGGAGCTGTTTTTT.

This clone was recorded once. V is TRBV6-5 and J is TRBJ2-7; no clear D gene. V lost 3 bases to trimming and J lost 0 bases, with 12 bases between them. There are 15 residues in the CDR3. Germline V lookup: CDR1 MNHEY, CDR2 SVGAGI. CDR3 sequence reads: CASSYDFGFSYEQYF. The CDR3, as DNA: TGTGCCAGCAGTTATGACTTCGGTTTCTCCTACGAGCAGTACTTC.

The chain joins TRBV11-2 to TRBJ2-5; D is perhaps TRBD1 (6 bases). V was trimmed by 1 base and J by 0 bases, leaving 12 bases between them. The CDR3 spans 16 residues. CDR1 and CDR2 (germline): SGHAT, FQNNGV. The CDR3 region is CASSLALGTHQETQYF. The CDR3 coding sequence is TGTGCCAGCAGCTTAGCTCTCGGGACACACCAAGAGACCCAGTACTTC.

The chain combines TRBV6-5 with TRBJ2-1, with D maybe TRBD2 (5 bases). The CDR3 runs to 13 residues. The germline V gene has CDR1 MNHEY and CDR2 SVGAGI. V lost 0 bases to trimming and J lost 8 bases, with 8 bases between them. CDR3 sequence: CASSYSPGYEQFF. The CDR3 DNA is TGTGCCAGCAGTTACTCCCCGGGGTATGAGCAGTTCTTC.

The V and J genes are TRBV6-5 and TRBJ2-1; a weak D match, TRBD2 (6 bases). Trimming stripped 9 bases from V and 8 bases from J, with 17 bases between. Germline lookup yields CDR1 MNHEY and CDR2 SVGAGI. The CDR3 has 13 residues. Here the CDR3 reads CASSMTRLHEQFF. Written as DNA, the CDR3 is TGTGCCAGTTCAATGACTAGATTGCATGAGCAGTTCTTC.

The CDR3 DNA reads TGTGCCAGCAGCCAAGACGGCGTCGGGCAGCCCCAGCATTTT. Amino acids: CASSQDGVGQPQHF. The chain uses TRBV28 and TRBJ1-5; D unclear. V was pared by 6 bases and J by 7 bases, with 16 bases between. This CDR3 is 14 amino acids long. Germline V gene lookup returns CDR1 MDHEN and CDR2 SYDVKM.

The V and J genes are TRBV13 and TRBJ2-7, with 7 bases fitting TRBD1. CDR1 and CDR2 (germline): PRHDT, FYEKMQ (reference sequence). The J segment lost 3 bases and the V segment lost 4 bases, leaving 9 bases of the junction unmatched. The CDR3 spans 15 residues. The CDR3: CASSSLRQGGYEQYF. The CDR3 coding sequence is TGTGCCAGCAGCTCCCTCCGACAGGGCGGCTACGAGCAGTACTTC.

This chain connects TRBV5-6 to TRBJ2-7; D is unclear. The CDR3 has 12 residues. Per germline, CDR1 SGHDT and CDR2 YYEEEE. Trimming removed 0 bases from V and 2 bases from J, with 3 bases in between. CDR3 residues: CASSLAPYEQYF. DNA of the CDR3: TGTGCCAGCAGCTTGGCCCCCTACGAGCAGTACTTC.

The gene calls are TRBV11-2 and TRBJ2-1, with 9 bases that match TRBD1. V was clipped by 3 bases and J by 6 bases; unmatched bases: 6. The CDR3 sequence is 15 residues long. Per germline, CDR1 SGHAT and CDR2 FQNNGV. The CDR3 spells CASSFLGQGPNEQFF. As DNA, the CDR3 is TGTGCCAGCAGCTTCCTAGGACAGGGGCCCAATGAGCAGTTCTTC.

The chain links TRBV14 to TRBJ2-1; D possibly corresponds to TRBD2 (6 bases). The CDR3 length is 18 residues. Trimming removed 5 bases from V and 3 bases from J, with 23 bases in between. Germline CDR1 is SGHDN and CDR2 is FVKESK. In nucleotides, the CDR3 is TGTGCCAGCAGCATGCCGGGACTCAGAAAATTTAACTACAATGAGCAGTTCTTC. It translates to CASSMPGLRKFNYNEQFF.

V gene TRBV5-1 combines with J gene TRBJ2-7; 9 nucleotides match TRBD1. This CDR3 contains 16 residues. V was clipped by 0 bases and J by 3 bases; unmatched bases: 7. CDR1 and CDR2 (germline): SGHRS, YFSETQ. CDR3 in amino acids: CASSLAGQGTNYEQYF. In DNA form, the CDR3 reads TGCGCCAGCAGCTTGGCGGGACAGGGCACAAACTACGAGCAGTACTTC.